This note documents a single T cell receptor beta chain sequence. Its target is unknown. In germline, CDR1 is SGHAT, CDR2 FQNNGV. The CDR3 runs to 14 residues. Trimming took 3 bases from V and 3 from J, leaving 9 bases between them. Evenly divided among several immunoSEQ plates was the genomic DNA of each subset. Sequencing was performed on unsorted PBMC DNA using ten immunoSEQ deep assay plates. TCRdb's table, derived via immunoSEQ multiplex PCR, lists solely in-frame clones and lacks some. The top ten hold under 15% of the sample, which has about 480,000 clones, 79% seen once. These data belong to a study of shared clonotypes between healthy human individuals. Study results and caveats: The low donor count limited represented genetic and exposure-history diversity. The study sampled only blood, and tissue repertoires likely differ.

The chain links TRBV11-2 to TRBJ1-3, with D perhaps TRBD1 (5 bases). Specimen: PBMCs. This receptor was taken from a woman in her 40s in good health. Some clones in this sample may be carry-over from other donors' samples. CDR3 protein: CASSFAGVGNTIYF. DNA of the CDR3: TGTGCCAGCAGCTTCGCGGGGGTTGGAAACACCATATATTTT. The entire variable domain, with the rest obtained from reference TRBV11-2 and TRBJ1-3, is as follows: EAGVAQSPRYKIIEKRQSVAFWCNPISGHATLYWYQQILGQGPKLLIQFQNNGVVDDSQLPKDRFSAERLKGVDSTLKIQPAKLEDSAVYLCASSFAGVGNTIYFGEGSWLTVV.